These T cell receptor beta chains were read from a single sample in a study of blood T cell repertoires in COVID-19. TCRdb keeps only in-frame clones here, not all; method: immunoSEQ multiplex PCR. The sample includes approximately 240,000 clones, 83% seen only once; the top ten take around 6%. Sequences were obtained from peripheral blood. These receptors were collected from a human donor in a cohort sampled during active COVID-19. CDR3s include the opening cysteine and the closing phenylalanine or tryptophan. D genes are given only for firm matches. The size field is filled for only some rows; it gives once, few, many or a size class.

clone_size	d_call	cdr3_length	j_call	v_call	cdr3_aa	cdr3_nt
.	.	14	TRBJ1-2	TRBV7-2	CASTIGREGAGYTF	TGTGCCAGCACAATTGGCAGGGAAGGCGCTGGCTACACCTTC
.	.	13	TRBJ1-5	TRBV11-2	CASSEPRGAAQHF	TGTGCCAGCAGCGAACCCAGGGGCGCGGCCCAGCATTTT
.	TRBD1	17	TRBJ1-4	TRBV19	CASSLLGQGAPNEKLFF	TGTGCCAGTAGTTTATTGGGACAGGGGGCGCCGAATGAAAAACTGTTTTTT
many	.	15	TRBJ2-7	TRBV5-1	CASSFTRDTAFEQYF	TGCGCCAGCAGCTTTACAAGGGACACGGCCTTTGAGCAGTACTTC
.	.	15	TRBJ2-1	TRBV6-4	CASSDSIPTYNEQFF	TGTGCCAGCAGTGACTCGATCCCTACCTACAATGAGCAGTTCTTC
.	.	15	TRBJ1-2	TRBV6-5	CASSYFSAQPDGYTF	TGTGCCAGCAGTTACTTTTCGGCACAGCCTGATGGCTACACCTTC
.	.	16	TRBJ2-7	TRBV4-2	CASSHMFRGSPYEQYF	TGTGCCAGCAGCCATATGTTCCGTGGCAGTCCCTACGAGCAGTACTTC
once	.	16	TRBJ1-5	TRBV21-1	CASITWADRGIQPQHF	TGTGCCAGCATCACCTGGGCCGATAGGGGTATCCAGCCCCAGCATTTT
few	TRBD1	14	TRBJ1-2	TRBV6-5	CASSYSGTDYGYTF	TGTGCCAGCAGTTACTCCGGGACAGACTATGGCTACACCTTC
.	.	14	TRBJ2-5	TRBV7-3	CASSLNRGQETQYF	TGTGCCAGCAGCTTAAATAGGGGGCAAGAGACCCAGTACTTC
.	TRBD1	13	TRBJ1-2	TRBV12-3/TRBV12-4	CASIDRGRSGYTF	TGTGCCAGCATAGACAGGGGAAGAAGTGGCTACACCTTC
.	.	16	TRBJ2-7	TRBV6-6	CASSYTPGTLSYEQYF	TGTGCCAGCAGTTACACCCCAGGGACACTTTCCTACGAGCAGTACTTC
.	TRBD1	13	TRBJ2-7	TRBV2	CASMNRDSYEQYF	TGTGCCAGCATGAACCGGGACAGCTACGAGCAGTACTTC
.	.	9	TRBJ2-7	TRBV20-1	CSTEPEQYF	TGCAGTACAGAACCGGAGCAGTACTTC
.	TRBD1	18	TRBJ1-1	TRBV6-2/TRBV6-3	CASSYWNLYDRGGTEAFF	TGTGCCAGCAGTTACTGGAATCTCTACGACAGGGGAGGGACTGAAGCTTTCTTT
.	TRBD2	14	TRBJ2-2	TRBV6-5	CASSYAGVTGELFF	TGTGCCAGCAGTTACGCGGGAGTCACCGGGGAGCTGTTTTTT
.	.	12	TRBJ1-5	TRBV5-6	CASSSQDQPQHF	TGTGCCAGCAGCTCACAGGATCAGCCCCAGCATTTT
.	TRBD2	13	TRBJ2-2	TRBV3-1/TRBV3-2	CATRTSGRVELFF	TGTGCCACTCGGACTAGCGGGAGAGTGGAGCTGTTTTTT
few	.	14	TRBJ2-1	TRBV7-2	CASSSGPGAGEQFF	TGTGCCAGCAGCTCTGGCCCCGGCGCGGGTGAGCAGTTCTTC
.	TRBD1	15	TRBJ1-1	TRBV6-2/TRBV6-3	CASSDWGQGATEAFF	TGTGCCAGCAGTGACTGGGGACAGGGAGCCACTGAAGCTTTCTTT
.	.	12	TRBJ1-2	TRBV2	CASRGDFDGYTF	TGTGCCAGCAGGGGGGACTTTGATGGCTACACCTTC
.	.	14	TRBJ1-4	TRBV5-5	CASSLGDIGEKLFF	TGTGCCAGCAGCTTGGGGGACATCGGTGAAAAACTGTTTTTT
.	TRBD1	15	TRBJ2-7	TRBV30	CAWSAGQGASYEQYF	TGTGCCTGGAGTGCAGGACAGGGGGCCTCCTACGAGCAGTACTTC
.	.	13	TRBJ1-1	TRBV5-1	CASSSGTMSEAFF	TGCGCCAGCAGCTCCGGGACAATGTCTGAAGCTTTCTTT
.	TRBD1	14	TRBJ1-1	TRBV6-5	CASRRQGPSTEAFF	TGTGCCAGCAGGAGACAGGGCCCCTCCACTGAAGCTTTCTTT
once	.	14	TRBJ2-5	TRBV5-4	CASSSGTSPETQYF	TGTGCCAGCAGCTCCGGGACATCTCCGGAGACCCAGTACTTC
.	.	12	TRBJ2-7	TRBV6-5	CASSSQTYEQYF	TGTGCCAGCAGTTCCCAGACTTACGAGCAGTACTTC
.	TRBD2	20	TRBJ2-2	TRBV28	CASSFLVGAGTSVNTGELFF	TGTGCCAGCAGTTTCCTCGTGGGTGCCGGGACTAGCGTAAACACCGGGGAGCTGTTTTTT
few	TRBD2	17	TRBJ2-1	TRBV19	CASRPRAGASSYNEQFF	TGTGCCAGTAGACCTAGGGCGGGAGCATCATCCTACAATGAGCAGTTCTTC
.	.	17	TRBJ2-1	TRBV21-1	CASSIRGYLSSYNEQFF	TGTGCCAGCAGCATCCGGGGGTACTTGAGCTCCTACAATGAGCAGTTCTTC
.	TRBD1	15	TRBJ1-6	TRBV18	CASSLRDRLNSPLHF	TGTGCCAGCTCATTACGGGACAGATTAAATTCACCCCTCCACTTT
.	.	14	TRBJ2-3	TRBV4-1	CASSQQHNGDTQYF	TGCGCCAGCAGCCAACAACATAACGGGGATACGCAGTATTTT
.	.	13	TRBJ1-5	TRBV18	CASSSSGNQPQHF	TGTGCCAGCTCAAGTTCAGGCAATCAGCCCCAGCATTTT
few	.	14	TRBJ2-7	TRBV5-1	CASSPATTGNEQYF	TGCGCCAGCAGCCCCGCGACAACAGGGAACGAGCAGTACTTC
.	TRBD2	14	TRBJ2-5	TRBV3-1/TRBV3-2	CASKVTSGQETQYF	TGTGCCAGCAAGGTGACTAGCGGCCAAGAGACCCAGTACTTC
once	.	14	TRBJ1-5	TRBV5-1	CASSLGGPDQPQHF	TGCGCCAGCAGCTTGGGAGGGCCCGATCAGCCCCAGCATTTT
once	TRBD2	15	TRBJ2-2	TRBV6-5	CASSPGLAGGRELFF	TGTGCCAGCAGCCCGGGACTAGCGGGAGGCCGGGAGCTGTTTTTT
.	.	14	TRBJ2-3	TRBV18	CASSGGGSTDTQYF	TGTGCCAGCTCAGGGGGAGGCAGCACAGATACGCAGTATTTT
.	TRBD1	15	TRBJ1-5	TRBV25-1	CASSARDRDGQPQHF	TGTGCCAGCAGTGCCCGGGACAGGGACGGTCAGCCCCAGCATTTT
.	.	11	TRBJ2-7	TRBV20-1	CSAGSPGEQYF	TGCAGTGCTGGATCTCCGGGGGAGCAGTACTTC
.	TRBD1	15	TRBJ1-5	TRBV27	CASSLTGGSNQPQHF	TGTGCCAGCAGTCTTACAGGGGGCAGCAATCAGCCCCAGCATTTT
.	TRBD1	16	TRBJ2-3	TRBV5-1	CASSPGQEDPTDTQYF	TGCGCCAGCAGCCCGGGACAGGAGGATCCGACAGATACGCAGTATTTT
.	.	13	TRBJ2-3	TRBV19	CASSSGVTDTQYF	TGTGCCAGTAGTAGCGGGGTCACAGATACGCAGTATTTT
.	TRBD1	11	TRBJ1-5	TRBV30	CAWSLGQAQHF	TGTGCCTGGAGCCTCGGACAGGCCCAGCATTTT
.	TRBD1	14	TRBJ1-5	TRBV19	CASSGQGGAQPQHF	TGTGCCAGCTCGGGACAGGGAGGGGCTCAGCCCCAGCATTTT
few	.	15	TRBJ2-2	TRBV4-1	CASSQDGARTGELFF	TGCGCCAGCAGCCAAGATGGTGCGAGGACCGGGGAGCTGTTTTTT
once	TRBD2	18	TRBJ2-7	TRBV7-9	CASSLAGLAGGLSYEQYF	TGTGCCAGCAGCTTAGCGGGACTAGCGGGAGGACTCTCCTACGAGCAGTACTTC